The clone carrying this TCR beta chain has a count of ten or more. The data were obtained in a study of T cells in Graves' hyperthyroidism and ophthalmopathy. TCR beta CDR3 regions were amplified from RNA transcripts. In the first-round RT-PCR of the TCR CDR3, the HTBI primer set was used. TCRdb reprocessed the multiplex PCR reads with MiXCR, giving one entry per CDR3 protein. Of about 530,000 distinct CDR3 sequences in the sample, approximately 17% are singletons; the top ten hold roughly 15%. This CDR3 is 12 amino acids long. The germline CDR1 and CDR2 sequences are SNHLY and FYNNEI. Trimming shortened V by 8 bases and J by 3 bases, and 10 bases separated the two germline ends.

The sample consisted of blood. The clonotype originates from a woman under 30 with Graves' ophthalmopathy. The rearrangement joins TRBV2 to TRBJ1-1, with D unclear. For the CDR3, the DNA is TGTGCCAGCGAGACTACCGACACTGAAGCTTTCTTT. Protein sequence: CASETTDTEAFF.